The source of this TCR beta chain is a study of T cells in Graves' hyperthyroidism and ophthalmopathy. Study-level information: Staff took peripheral blood when the initial diagnosis was made, before any treatment began. Study findings and constraints: Among clonotypes expanded in thyroid above 0.001, most were also found in blood.

Comment on this clonotype: Its specificity is not known.

Researchers took RNA transcripts and amplified the TCR beta CDR3 regions from them. The study used the HTBI primer set for a first-round RT-PCR of the TCR CDR3. TCRdb processed the multiplex PCR reads anew with MiXCR; each CDR3 protein has one entry. The sample contains 350,000 or so distinct CDR3 sequences, approximately 22% of which appear only once. Graves' hyperthyroidism without ophthalmopathy progression within 18 months was termed stable. Germline V lookup: CDR1 LNHDA, CDR2 SQIVND (reference sequence). The CDR3 length is 14 residues. V was pared by 5 bases and J by 4 bases, with 6 bases of the junction left unmatched.

This rearrangement joins TRBV19 to TRBJ2-7, with TRBD2 matching 9 bases. The sample was blood. The receptor comes from a woman aged 45-65 years with Graves' hyperthyroidism. The CDR3: CASSAASGKYEQYF. The CDR3, as DNA: TGTGCCAGTAGTGCGGCTAGCGGGAAATACGAGCAGTACTTC.